The 22 T cell receptor beta chains below were found in one sample sequenced in a study of T cells in Graves' hyperthyroidism and ophthalmopathy. TCR beta CDR3 region amplification was performed from RNA transcripts. The HTBI primer set was used in a first-round RT-PCR of the TCR CDR3. TCRdb reprocessed the multiplex PCR reads via MiXCR and lists one record per CDR3 protein. The sample has around 35,000 distinct CDR3 sequences; 50% to 55% are singletons. Sequenced sample: blood. Receptors were obtained from a man aged 40-49 years with Graves' ophthalmopathy.

The chain joins TRBV24-1 to TRBJ2-3; D might be TRBD1 (6 bases). Germline CDR1 is KGHDR and CDR2 is SFDVKD. Trimming removed 4 bases from V and 0 bases from J, with 16 bases in between. The CDR3 contains 17 residues. The CDR3 loop is CATSEYPGASSTDTQYF. The CDR3 DNA is TGTGCCACCAGTGAGTACCCAGGGGCGTCGAGCACAGATACGCAGTATTTT.

The V gene is TRBV5-5, the J gene TRBJ1-6; TRBD1 matches 7 bases. Germline CDR1 reads SGHKS; CDR2 reads YYEKEE (reference sequence). This CDR3 region has 16 residues. V shed 3 bases and J 8 bases; nucleotides not matched to a gene: 11. The CDR3 spells CASSWGGQGEYSPLHF. Here the CDR3 DNA reads TGTGCCAGCAGCTGGGGGGGGCAGGGGGAATATTCACCCCTCCACTTT. The full variable domain, with the rest looked up from reference TRBV5-5 and TRBJ1-6, is DAGVTQSPTHLIKTRGQQVTLRCSPISGHKSVSWYQQVLGQGPQFIFQYYEKEERGRGNFPDRFSARQFPNYSSELNVNALLLGDSALYLCASSWGGQGEYSPLHFGNGTRLTVT.

The count of this clonotype is one. The chain has TRBV20-1 and TRBJ1-5, with a possible D match to TRBD1 (6 bases). The CDR3 spans 14 residues. Germline V gene sequence: CDR1 DFQATT, CDR2 SNEGSKA (reference sequence). V was trimmed by 6 bases and J by 3 bases, leaving 15 bases between them. The CDR3, as DNA: TGCAGTGCCCTACCGGGACACCACAATCAGCCCCAGCATTTT. Translated, it gives CSALPGHHNQPQHF.

CDR3 sequence reads: CSASSLAGAYNTDTQYF. CDR3 DNA sequence: TGCAGTGCGTCGAGCCTAGCGGGGGCATATAACACAGATACGCAGTATTTT. The rearrangement uses TRBV20-1 and TRBJ2-3; 10 bases are a match to TRBD2. With V trimmed by 6 bases and J by 2 bases, 14 bases remained unmatched. CDR3 length: 17 residues. CDR1 is DFQATT, CDR2 SNEGSKA, per germline (reference sequence).

This clonotype was picked up one time. The gene calls are TRBV25-1 and TRBJ2-1; TRBD1 might be the D (6 bases). The length of the CDR3 is 15 residues. V was cut by 4 bases and J by 9 bases, with 19 bases left in between. Germline loops: CDR1 MGHDK, CDR2 SYGVNS. DNA of the CDR3: TGTGCCAGCAGTGCAAAAGGGACAATGAGGGGTGAGCAGTTCTTC. Its translation: CASSAKGTMRGEQFF.

Note on this clonotype: One end of the junction fails to match germline, which may point to a read error. The chain's CDR3 is CASCVQAGGYNEQFF. For the CDR3, the DNA is TGTGCCAGCTGCGTACAGGCAGGGGGCTACAATGAGCAGTTCTTC. The V call is TRBV9, the J call TRBJ2-1; 7 nucleotides align to TRBD1. The CDR3 consists of 15 residues. The germline V gene has CDR1 SGDLS and CDR2 YYNGEE. Drawing the rest from reference TRBV9 and TRBJ2-1, the complete variable domain is DSGVTQTPKHLITATGQRVTLRCSPRSGDLSVYWYQQSLDQGLQFLIQYYNGEERAKGNILERFSAQQFPDLHSELNLSSLELGDSALYFCASCVQAGGYNEQFFGPGTRLTVL.

As regards this clonotype: One junction end does not reproduce the germline sequence, and a read error may be involved. The chain carries TRBV6-1 and TRBJ1-1; D gene unclear. The germline V gene encodes CDR1 MNHNS and CDR2 SASEGT. The CDR3 is made up of 13 amino acids. The CDR3 is CASIRRRNTEAFF. Here the CDR3 DNA reads TGTGCCAGCATTCGGCGGAGGAACACTGAAGCGTTCTTT.

V gene TRBV7-6 combines with J gene TRBJ2-1; D unclear. The germline V and J ends were trimmed by 4 bases and 11 bases, with 18 bases remaining between them. Germline V CDR1 and CDR2: SGHVS, FNYEAQ. The CDR3 has 14 amino acids. The CDR3 region has the DNA TGTGCCAGCAGCTCCGCAGAGGCTCAGCCCCAGCAGTTCTTC. This encodes CASSSAEAQPQQFF.

About this clonotype: One junction end does not reproduce the germline sequence, and a read error may be involved. The chain employs TRBV7-9 and TRBJ2-3; D remains ambiguous. Germline loops: CDR1 SEHNR, CDR2 FQNEAQ (reference sequence). The CDR3 totals 13 residues. The DNA of the CDR3 is TGTGCCAGCAGCTTAGACAACGCAGATACGCAGTTTTTT. It translates to CASSLDNADTQFF.

This clonotype occurred once. The limits of the CDR3 on the DNA are not certain, so only TCRdb's listed CDR3 is given. The J gene is TRBJ2-1, the V gene TRBV25-1; the table's D call TRBD1 went unverified against the DNA. The CDR3 length is 22 residues, termini included. CDR1 MGHDK and CDR2 SYGVNS come from the germline V gene. The CDR3 spells CVSSEWTGTMSSSSGRYNEQFF.

This clonotype was detected many times. The CDR3 loop reads CASRKTGATTTNEKLFF. The CDR3 region has the DNA TGTGCCAGCAGGAAGACAGGGGCGACAACAACTAATGAAAAACTGTTTTTT. V gene TRBV27 combines with J gene TRBJ1-4, with 8 nucleotides matching TRBD1. J was trimmed by 0 bases and V by 6 bases; bases with no gene match: 9. Germline V gene lookup returns CDR1 MNHEY and CDR2 SMNVEV (reference sequence). CDR3 size: 17 residues.

As for this clonotype: The CDR3 ends on some other residue instead of the conserved phenylalanine or tryptophan, so this is likely a read error. V gene TRBV19 combines with J gene TRBJ1-5; no firm D call. Germline CDR1 and CDR2: LNHDA and SQIVND (reference sequence). Trimming took off 2 bases at V and 5 bases at J, with 7 bases between the two ends. This CDR3 spans 13 amino acids. The CDR3 DNA is TGTGCCAGTAGTATAAAAGTGTATCAGCCCCAGCATTCA. This translates into CASSIKVYQPQHS.

On this clonotype itself: This likely comes from a read error, as the CDR3 has no conserved phenylalanine or tryptophan at its end. The V gene is TRBV20-1, the J gene TRBJ2-2, with 7 bases lining up with TRBD2. The CDR3 is made up of 14 amino acids. Germline CDR1 and CDR2: DFQATT and SNEGSKA (reference sequence). The CDR3 nucleotides are TGCAATGCCCTGGGGGGGACTAACACCGGGGAGCTGTTTTCT. This encodes CNALGGTNTGELFS.

J is TRBJ2-5 and V is TRBV7-6; D is perhaps TRBD2 (6 bases). Trimming removed 5 bases from V and 2 bases from J, with 12 bases in between. From germline, CDR1 is SGHVS and CDR2 FNYEAQ. The CDR3 is made up of 14 amino acids. The CDR3 region is CASSPGLRQETQYF. CDR3 bases: TGTGCCAGCAGCCCGGGACTCCGACAAGAGACCCAGTACTTC.

This clonotype was counted at least ten times. The chain links TRBV9 to TRBJ2-5, with D possibly being TRBD1 or TRBD2 (5 bases each). With 4 bases removed from V and 5 bases from J, the gap between germline ends came to 15 bases. The length of the CDR3 is 14 residues. The germline CDR1 and CDR2 sequences are SGDLS and YYNGEE. The CDR3 coding sequence is TGTGCCAGCAGCCCCCGGGGCTCCGGGGAGACCCAGTACTTC. Translating gives CASSPRGSGETQYF.

The chain is built from TRBV30 and TRBJ2-2; 9 positions match TRBD1. The germline CDR1 and CDR2 sequences are GTSNPN and SVGIG (reference sequence). With 7 bases clipped from V and 8 bases from J, the junction kept 11 bases outside the gene matches. The CDR3 has 14 residues. CDR3 in DNA: TGTGCCTATAGGGGACAGGGAGGGTCGGGGGAGCTGTTTTTT. It translates to CAYRGQGGSGELFF.

This clonotype was seen repeatedly, ten times or more. The chain employs TRBV5-5 and TRBJ2-1; D possibly corresponds to TRBD1 (11 bases). Trimming cost V 3 bases and J 5 bases, with 33 bases left between them. The length of the CDR3 is 21 residues. CDR1 and CDR2 from the germline V gene are SGHKS and YYEKEE (reference sequence). DNA of the CDR3: TGTGCCAGCAGCTCATACTGGACAGGGGGCTTTCGGACTAGCGGAAACAATGAGCAGTTCTTC. It specifies CASSSYWTGGFRTSGNNEQFF.

J is TRBJ1-5 and V is TRBV5-8; D gene unclear. The CDR3 has 14 amino acids. Between the trimmed V and J ends, which lost 0 bases and 3 bases, there was a span of 7 bases. Germline CDR1 is SGHTS and CDR2 is YDEGEE. The CDR3 sequence is CASSLAGINQPQHF. DNA of the CDR3: TGTGCCAGCAGCTTGGCGGGGATCAATCAGCCCCAGCATTTT.

As to this clonotype: This may stem from a read error, because a much larger clone lies one nucleotide away. J is TRBJ2-5 and V is TRBV3-1; 11 positions agree with TRBD2. The V gene end was trimmed by 1 base and the J gene end by 7 bases; junction bases not matched to a gene: 8. This CDR3 comprises 16 residues. Germline V gene lookup returns CDR1 LGHDT and CDR2 YNNKEL (reference sequence). CDR3 protein: CASSQVAGGLRVTQYF. The CDR3 nucleotides read TGTGCCAGCAGCCAAGTAGCGGGGGGGCTGAGGGTGACCCAGTACTTC.

The rearrangement uses TRBV2 and TRBJ2-7, with 10 bases lining up with TRBD2. V trimming: 6 bases; J trimming: 2 bases; junction bases outside the gene matches: 7. Germline V lookup: CDR1 SNHLY, CDR2 FYNNEI. The CDR3 has 15 amino acids. CDR3 amino acids: CASRSSGRAPYEQYF. The CDR3 DNA reads as TGTGCCAGCAGATCAAGCGGGAGGGCTCCCTACGAGCAGTACTTC.

In this sample, this clonotype turned up many times. The chain is built from TRBV27 and TRBJ1-5; 10 bases are a match to TRBD1. Germline lookup yields CDR1 MNHEY and CDR2 SMNVEV (reference sequence). V was pared by 6 bases and J by 8 bases, with 7 bases of the junction left unmatched. The CDR3 covers 14 residues. The CDR3 bases are TGTGCCAGCAGGTGGACAGGGGGGAGGGAGCCCCAGCATTTT. Its protein is CASRWTGGREPQHF.

This chain uses TRBV6-5 with TRBJ2-1; a possible D gene is TRBD2 (7 bases). Germline lookup yields CDR1 MNHEY and CDR2 SVGAGI. This CDR3 region has 13 residues. Trimming stripped 5 bases from V and 9 bases from J, with 14 bases between. The CDR3 DNA is TGTGCCAGCAGTAGGGGGGGGCTGAGTGAGCAGTTCTTC. This codes for CASSRGGLSEQFF.